This T cell receptor (beta chain) is drawn from a study of T cells in Graves' hyperthyroidism and ophthalmopathy. General study results and limits: The model identified upcoming ophthalmopathy a median 6.5 months ahead of onset. Stable hyperthyroidism and ophthalmopathy were separated using 13 V-J signatures.

The V end was cut by 8 bases, the J end by 2 bases, with 23 bases between. The CDR3 consists of 17 residues. Germline V CDR1 and CDR2: SEHNR, FQNEAQ (reference sequence). It was RNA transcripts that yielded the amplified TCR beta CDR3 regions. Carried out on the TCR CDR3, a first-round RT-PCR used the HTBI primer set. MiXCR, applied by TCRdb to the multiplex PCR reads, yields one record per CDR3 protein. The repertoire includes roughly 700,000 distinct CDR3 sequences, 14% of them detected once, and 10% sits in the top ten. There are many counts of this clonotype. The target antigen is unknown. The J gene is TRBJ2-3, the V gene TRBV7-9, with D tentatively TRBD1 or TRBD2 (5 bases each). The receptor's source is a woman between 18 and 30 years old with Graves' hyperthyroidism. The sequencing input was blood. This CDR3 reads CASWGIIRDGSTDTQYF. CDR3 DNA: TGTGCCAGCTGGGGGATAATCCGGGACGGTTCCACAGATACGCAGTATTTT. Full variable domain (outside the CDR3, taken from reference TRBV7-9 and TRBJ2-3): DTGVSQNPRHKITKRGQNVTFRCDPISEHNRLYWYRQTLGQGPEFLTYFQNEAQLEKSRLLSDRFSAERPKGSFSTLEIQRTEQGDSAMYLCASWGIIRDGSTDTQYFGPGTRLTVL.